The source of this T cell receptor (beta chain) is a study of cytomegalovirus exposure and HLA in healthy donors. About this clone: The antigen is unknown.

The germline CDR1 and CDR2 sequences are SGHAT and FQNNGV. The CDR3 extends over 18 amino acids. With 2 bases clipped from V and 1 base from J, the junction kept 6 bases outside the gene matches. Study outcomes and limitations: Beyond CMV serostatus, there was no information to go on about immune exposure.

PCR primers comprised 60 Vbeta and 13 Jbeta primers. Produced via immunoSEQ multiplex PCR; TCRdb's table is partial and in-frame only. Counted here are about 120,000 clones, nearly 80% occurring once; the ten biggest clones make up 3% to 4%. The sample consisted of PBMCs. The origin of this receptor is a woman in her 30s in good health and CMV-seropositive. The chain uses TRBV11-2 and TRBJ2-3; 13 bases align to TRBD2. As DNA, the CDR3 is TGTGCCAGCAGCTTACCTCCCGGACTAGCGGGGGGCACAGATACGCAGTATTTT. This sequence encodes CASSLPPGLAGGTDTQYF.